Listed below are T cell receptor beta chains from one sample, sequenced in a study of blood T cells in healthy people across ages. TCRdb itself ran the 5' RACE reads through MiXCR, one entry per CDR3 protein. The sample has some 370,000 distinct CDR3 sequences, roughly half seen once. The specimen sequenced was blood. These receptors were taken from a man between 60 and 75 years old in good health. Both conserved end residues are trimmed from each CDR3. Clone size is stated in some rows and not others, as once, few, many or a class when expanded.

TRBJ2-2 TRBV25-1 once ASSESGGTGELF
TRBJ1-2 TRBV28 few ASSLAAAGYT
TRBJ1-1 TRBV6-5 NA ASSYSGGEAF
TRBJ2-3 TRBV6-6 NA ASSRIDTQY
TRBJ2-1 TRBV20-1 NA SARGTSGRSGYNEQF
TRBJ2-2 TRBV12-3/TRBV12-4 NA ASSSHGGPGTGELF
TRBJ2-1 TRBV29-1 NA SVDSSSRGLRNEQF
TRBJ2-3 TRBV5-1 NA ASSYDSGLAARDTQY
TRBJ1-5 TRBV3-1 once ASSQGRRGSNQPQH
TRBJ1-1 TRBV7-2 NA ASSLVPATEAF
TRBJ2-7 TRBV2 many ASSDSAGATYEQY
NA TRBV20-1 few SARESRGHEQY
TRBJ2-1 TRBV5-1 NA ASSPRQDPGWVYNEQF
TRBJ1-1 TRBV18 NA ASSYGQVGEAF
TRBJ1-1 TRBV20-1 NA SARFAGSRNTEAF
TRBJ2-1 TRBV7-9 NA ASSLRRGGAGGTNEQF
TRBJ2-7 TRBV12-3/TRBV12-4 NA ASSSRFQQSEQY
TRBJ2-7 TRBV7-2 many ASSLSGTGAEQY
TRBJ2-6 TRBV11-2 NA ASSSGQGAGANVLT
TRBJ2-4 TRBV7-2 few ATREGRTKNIQY
TRBJ1-2 TRBV3-1 NA ASSTLDYGYT
TRBJ1-6 TRBV13 few ASSRTRDHNSPLH
TRBJ2-5 TRBV11-2 few ASSLDGRGRAEETQY
TRBJ1-5 TRBV10-3 many AISDPGPNQPQH
TRBJ1-2 TRBV7-2 NA ASSLLSGRRTSFGGYT
TRBJ2-3 TRBV5-1 NA ASRPLAGADTQY
TRBJ1-2 TRBV27 NA ASSKNRDGYGYT
TRBJ2-3 TRBV20-1 NA SALQGRLADITDTQY
TRBJ2-3 TRBV5-5 NA ASIPGLGADTQY
TRBJ2-1 TRBV7-9 NA ASSPGQGGYNEQF
TRBJ2-7 TRBV6-1 few ASSEGTSEQY
TRBJ2-2 TRBV7-9 few ASSQRTGILTGELF
TRBJ2-5 TRBV6-6 NA ASSRRGGVTETQY
TRBJ2-6 TRBV29-1 few SAIGTGSGANVLT
TRBJ2-7 TRBV6-2/TRBV6-3 few ASSLPGSANSYEQY
TRBJ2-3 TRBV20-1 NA SAGTGTSVVPDTQY
TRBJ1-5 TRBV29-1 many SVTDTGAVNQPQH
TRBJ2-7 TRBV7-2 once ASSSRPGGIYEQY
TRBJ2-7 TRBV20-1 NA SAFGVYEQY
TRBJ2-7 TRBV29-1 NA SVEGNIGYEQY
TRBJ2-3 TRBV29-1 NA SVAGGETSSTDTQY
TRBJ2-1 TRBV11-3 NA ASSPSWGGRGNEQF
TRBJ2-6 TRBV28 NA ASIHSSGANVLT
TRBJ1-6 TRBV20-1 NA SAADRTFLDSPLH
TRBJ2-7 TRBV5-1 NA ASSVRGPYNEQY
TRBJ2-3 TRBV29-1 NA SADYLNTQY
TRBJ2-1 TRBV6-5 NA ASTQLRGRIYNEQF
TRBJ2-5 TRBV20-1 NA SAAAGQETQY
TRBJ2-3 TRBV13 many ASSAQRTDTQY
TRBJ2-7 TRBV6-2/TRBV6-3 NA ASNPKLSGNEQY
TRBJ2-1 TRBV14 NA ASRGRATYNEQF
TRBJ2-7 TRBV7-9 few ASSFYRVTTGEQY
NA TRBV29-1 NA SAETGAYEQY
TRBJ2-5 TRBV6-5 once ASSFLGTGRETQY
TRBJ2-5 TRBV18 NA ASSPRTGETGTQY
TRBJ2-5 TRBV29-1 NA SVEGGSRETQY
NA TRBV11-2 NA ASSGARRGGETQY
TRBJ2-7 TRBV6-5 few ASSQDKGIHEQY
TRBJ2-1 TRBV20-1 NA NAYTATSGSSYNEQF